This TCR beta chain was sequenced in a study of T cells in Graves' hyperthyroidism and ophthalmopathy (dated by TCRdb to the late 2010s). A note on the overall study: Peripheral blood was collected at initial diagnosis, before any treatment. An independent validation cohort of under 20 hyperthyroidism patients and about 15 patients who later progressed to ophthalmopathy tested prospective prediction of ophthalmopathy. The paper reports TCR Vbeta CDR3 sequencing of approximately 140 peripheral blood samples: approximately 41 ophthalmopathy, fewer than 80 hyperthyroidism and around 17 progressor patients. For training and testing, the 100 or so patients in the discovery cohort were randomly divided in a 7:3 ratio. After blood sampling, hyperthyroidism patients were treated with methimazole at a starting dose of 30 mg daily, and ophthalmopathy patients were treated with high-dose intravenous methylprednisolone. In about 6 Graves' hyperthyroidism patients, the study also compared T-cell repertoires from thyroid tissue with T-cell repertoires from blood. To identify TCR V-J signatures that set the groups apart, the researchers used a discovery cohort of about a hundred patients, made up of approximately 43 with Graves' ophthalmopathy and 55 to 65 with stable Graves' hyperthyroidism.

From the cysteine up to the phenylalanine, the CDR3 has a length of 14 residues. CDR3 DNA is the only sequence kept; it has 42 bases, read in frame from the first base. The CDR1 and CDR2 encoded by the germline V gene are MDHEN and SYDVKM. After removal of 6 bases from V and 4 bases from J, the junction retains 9 bases not matched to a gene. Summary of the overall study and its limitations: Sample size was not statistically predetermined, and investigators were not blinded to group allocation. In validation, progression to ophthalmopathy was predicted by the model with 70.59% sensitivity and roughly 72% specificity, a median of roughly six months before onset. A 13 V-J signature model separated ophthalmopathy from stable hyperthyroidism, with just over 85% sensitivity and 81.08% specificity in cross-validation and 80%/75% in testing. Most expanded thyroid clonotypes (frequency above 0.001) were also detected in blood, suggesting blood repertoires may reflect thyroid immune responses.

TCR beta CDR3 regions were amplified from RNA transcripts. A first-round RT-PCR of the TCR CDR3 used the HTBI primer set with the Qiagen OneStep RT-PCR kit. The libraries were constructed in a second round of multiplex PCR and then size-selected and purified. Libraries were sequenced paired-end with 100 bp reads on an Illumina HiSeq2000. Under the source paper's analysis protocol: SOAPnuke was used to process the raw data, removing reads that contained adapters or uncalled bases, had a mean Phred below 15, or lacked an exact match to the constant primer or identifier. COPE v1.2.5 was used to merge high-quality paired reads, and clonotypes were defined as unique nucleotide sequences. MiTCR v1.1 was used to align the clonotypes against IMGT TRBV, TRBD and TRBJ reference segments. Analysis was restricted to V-J combinations with a frequency above 0.0001, which covered roughly 99% of repertoires. A TCS score was defined as the ratio between F50 (clonal expansion) and ExV (chaos), using BLOSUM62-based TCRdist between CDR3 peptides within each V-J. Welch's t-statistics and random forest reduced fewer than 550 V-J features to 10 to 15, which were used in a naive Bayes classifier (R e1071). TCRdb took the public reads, trimmed them with fastp at Q25, ran MiXCR for clone calling and kept in-frame beta chains. Here each entry gathers all rows of one CDR3 protein and keeps the most common genes and DNA. The V and J calls, along with clone size, are taken from TCRdb and not from the paper's own processing. The sample table shows some 620,000 distinct CDR3 sequences, and about 16% are seen once. About 3.8% of the sample is taken by the ten largest.

Stable Graves' hyperthyroidism was defined as no progression to ophthalmopathy during 18 months of follow-up. Hyperthyroidism patients were newly diagnosed, with disease duration under 2 months, and aged 18 to 65 years. The study excluded patients with uncontrolled infections, other autoimmune diseases, pregnancy or lactation. Diagnoses relied on clinical symptoms, serum thyroxine and TRAb, thyroid ultrasound and orbital computed tomography. PBMCs were isolated from approximately 10 ml of fresh peripheral blood by Ficoll-Paque density gradient centrifugation. Trizol reagent was used to extract total RNA, and RNA quality was then checked on an Agilent 2100 Bioanalyzer. There are many counts of this clonotype. Its antigen remains unidentified. No per-base quality is available; no much larger clone lies one base away.

This clonotype was sampled from a young woman with Graves' hyperthyroidism. The chain is made from TRBV28 and TRBJ2-7, and TRBD1 aligns with 7 junction nucleotides. Sequencing input: blood. The sequenced DNA is TGTGCCAGCAGCTGGACAGGACTTAGTTACGAGCAGTACTTC. It is translated as CASSWTGLSYEQYF.